A selection of T cell receptor beta chains follows, all from one sample in a study of blood T cell repertoires in COVID-19. Using immunoSEQ multiplex PCR, the repertoire was profiled, and TCRdb retains in-frame clones only, with some absent. Here the sample spans 100,000 to 120,000 clones, over 80% being singletons. Specimen: peripheral blood. Source of these receptors: a woman aged 50 to 60 with acute or convalescent COVID-19. Each CDR3 is given without its conserved first and last residue. Some rows mark clone size as missing; the rest say once, few, many or name a class of expanded clone.

v_call	clone_size	j_call	cdr3_aa
TRBV7-2	.	.	ASSWGQTYEQY
TRBV19	.	TRBJ1-1	ASQGATGTEAF
TRBV10-3	few	TRBJ1-2	AISETNRDGYT
TRBV27	.	TRBJ2-1	ASSSLGVEQF
TRBV2	.	TRBJ2-7	ASSADRGLIKQY
TRBV30	.	TRBJ2-2	AWSVLAGANTGELF
TRBV25-1	.	TRBJ1-6	ASSESYIVQGTSPLH
TRBV6-5	.	TRBJ1-6	ASTQGTENSPLH
TRBV4-1	.	TRBJ2-7	ASSPLNMDEQY
TRBV12-3/TRBV12-4	.	TRBJ2-1	ASTSEYNEQF
TRBV6-5	.	TRBJ2-4	ASSYSSRIIQY
TRBV3-1/TRBV3-2	.	TRBJ1-3	ASSQDLIERSGNTIY
TRBV3-1/TRBV3-2	.	TRBJ1-4	ASSLERGSEKLF
TRBV5-4	once	TRBJ1-6	ASSWGQGAYNSPLH
TRBV6-5	.	TRBJ1-6	ASSYGRISPLH
TRBV4-3	.	TRBJ2-2	ASSQESRDTGELF
TRBV5-6	.	TRBJ1-5	ASSRQVEKGQPQH
TRBV30	.	TRBJ1-6	AWSVVSNSPLH
TRBV6-2/TRBV6-3	.	TRBJ2-6	ASSLGQGAFSGANVLT
TRBV28	.	TRBJ2-7	ASSIMGAGYEQY
TRBV19	once	TRBJ2-2	AVLASRGTGELF
TRBV19	.	TRBJ2-7	ASSIVDSTEQY
TRBV19	.	TRBJ1-1	ASSSLDTEAF
TRBV7-9	.	TRBJ2-7	ASSARMASQDEQY
TRBV25-1	.	TRBJ2-7	ASSDPGQGHREQY
TRBV5-4	.	TRBJ2-6	ASSFGGGAGANVLT
TRBV9	.	TRBJ1-1	ASSVKEAF
TRBV10-3	.	TRBJ1-2	AISESTGVGNYT
TRBV11-1	.	TRBJ1-1	ASSPHTEKQAF
TRBV15	.	TRBJ1-4	ATSRRAGTNEKLF
TRBV3-1/TRBV3-2	.	TRBJ2-7	ASSPTGYPYEQY
TRBV24-1	.	TRBJ1-5	ATSDSGTANQPQH
TRBV7-3	.	TRBJ1-1	ASSAGPLDEAF
TRBV7-8	.	TRBJ1-6	ASSLRDLEYNSPLH
TRBV15	.	TRBJ1-5	ATSTGNQPQH
TRBV5-6	once	TRBJ2-7	AGLTSGTYEQY
TRBV2	.	TRBJ1-2	ASSDRTGRGYGYT
TRBV6-5	.	TRBJ1-1	ASSSGTGFYPEAF
TRBV21-1	.	TRBJ1-5	ASSISCGGGPQH
TRBV28	.	TRBJ1-5	ASSSTGGSEH
TRBV28	.	TRBJ1-2	ASRPGTGGYGYT
TRBV14	.	TRBJ2-1	ASSQVTLAGGYYNEQF
TRBV6-5	.	TRBJ1-6	ASSYTPLNSPLH
TRBV25-1	.	TRBJ1-4	ASSETATNEKLF
TRBV15	few	TRBJ1-5	ATSSIPSNQPQH
TRBV15	.	TRBJ1-1	ATSRDGQMNTEAF
TRBV2	.	TRBJ1-2	ATQELGGYT
TRBV9	.	TRBJ2-7	ASSADRVGEQY
TRBV28	.	TRBJ2-1	ASSFTYRGHGEQF
TRBV30	.	TRBJ1-1	AWSYRVNTEAF
TRBV2	.	TRBJ2-1	ASSYRNNEQF
TRBV4-1	few	TRBJ2-1	ASSYPRGDPYNEQF
TRBV28	.	TRBJ2-5	ASSLLGTQY
TRBV12-3/TRBV12-4	.	TRBJ1-3	ASSDRASHTIY
TRBV7-3	.	TRBJ2-3	ASSPGLSTDTQY